This T cell receptor (beta chain) came from a study of patients and donors after allogeneic stem cell transplantation. This CDR3 is built from 15 residues. V dropped 3 bases and J dropped 0 bases, with 12 bases sitting between them. CDR1 and CDR2 (germline): DFQATT, SNEGSKA (reference sequence). Using its own MiXCR run on the RT-PCR reads, TCRdb lists one record per CDR3 protein. The profile shows approximately 200,000 distinct CDR3 sequences, roughly two fifths of them singletons. This sequence was found in a human donor who was either an allogeneic HSCT recipient or a stem cell or donor lymphocyte infusion donor (not recorded which). It is not recorded whose cells these are; they may come from a transplant donor. Input material: blood, either unsorted or a sorted T cell fraction (not recorded which). The genes are TRBV20-1 and TRBJ2-4; D is undetermined. The CDR3 nucleotides are TGCAGTGCTAGCCCTATCAGCTTAGCCAAAAACATTCAGTACTTC. Its protein product is CSASPISLAKNIQYF.